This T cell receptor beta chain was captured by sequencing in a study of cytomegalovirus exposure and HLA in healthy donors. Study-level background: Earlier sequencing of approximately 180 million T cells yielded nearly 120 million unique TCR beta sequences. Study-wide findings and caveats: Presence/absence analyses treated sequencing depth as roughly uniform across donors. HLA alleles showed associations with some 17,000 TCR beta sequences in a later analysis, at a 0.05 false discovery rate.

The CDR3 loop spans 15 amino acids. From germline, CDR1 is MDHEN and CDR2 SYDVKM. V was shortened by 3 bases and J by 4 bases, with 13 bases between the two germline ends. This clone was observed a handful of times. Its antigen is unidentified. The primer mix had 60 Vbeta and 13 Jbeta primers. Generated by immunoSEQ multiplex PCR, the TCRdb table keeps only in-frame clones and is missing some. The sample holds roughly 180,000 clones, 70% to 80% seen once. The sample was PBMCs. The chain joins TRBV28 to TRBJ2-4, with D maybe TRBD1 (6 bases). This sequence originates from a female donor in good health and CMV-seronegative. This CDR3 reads CASSFSGQRKNIQYF. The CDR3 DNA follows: TGTGCCAGCAGTTTCTCGGGACAAAGAAAAAACATTCAGTACTTC.